The following is a T cell receptor (beta chain) sequence with its context. Its antigen is undetermined. This sample is part of a study of cytomegalovirus exposure and HLA in healthy donors. Study-level results: Later analysis placed DRB1 highest and HLA-C lowest in TCR association rates, which differed by HLA locus. In an earlier analysis, about 87% or about 30%: the productive usage of most TCR beta V segments.

Germline V CDR1 and CDR2: SNHLY, FYNNEI. V was cut by 8 bases and J by 3 bases, with 15 bases left in between. The CDR3 is 14 residues long. Both 60 Vbeta primers and 13 Jbeta primers went into the PCR. Sequencing used immunoSEQ multiplex PCR; TCRdb keeps in-frame clones, though not all of them. The table lists some 130,000 clones, approximately 83% of them singletons, with over 0.95% in the top ten. The chain combines TRBV2 with TRBJ2-3; TRBD2 might be the D (5 bases). The sample taken for sequencing was PBMCs. This receptor was identified in a girl aged 2-10 years in good health and CMV-seronegative. CDR3 residues: CASVPGIQTDTQYF. Written as DNA, the CDR3 is TGTGCCAGCGTCCCCGGGATTCAAACAGATACGCAGTATTTT.